The 7 T cell receptor beta chains below all came from one sample that was sequenced in a study of regulatory and conventional T cells in RAG deficiency. Some clones are missing from TCRdb's copy, which holds only in-frame ones; the method was immunoSEQ multiplex PCR. The sample has several thousand clones, approximately 93% seen once. Blood CD4+ CD25-high CD127-low regulatory T cells supplied the genomic DNA template. The sample was also linked to a second study, of regulatory T cells. This second study says: The primer mix had 52 TRBV and 13 TRBJ primers.

The sequenced sample was CD127- CD25+ CD4+ Tregs sorted from blood. Receptor source: a human donor in good health.

The chain combines TRBV10-2 with TRBJ2-7; tentative D call: TRBD2 (5 bases). Germline CDR1 reads WSHSY; CDR2 reads SAAADI. The length of the CDR3 is 13 residues. V was trimmed by 5 bases and J by 2 bases, leaving 10 bases between them. In DNA form, the CDR3 reads TGCGCCAGCAGTAAAAGCGGAACCTACGAGCAGTACTTC. Translation gives CASSKSGTYEQYF.

V usage is TRBV18 and J usage is TRBJ1-1; D remains ambiguous. Germline V gives CDR1 KGHSH, CDR2 LQKENI. The V end lost 5 bases, the J end lost 1 base, and 11 bases lay between the germline ends. The CDR3 consists of 14 residues. CDR3 in DNA: TGTGCCAGCTCAGATCGGCGGGAGAACACTGAAGCTTTCTTT. This codes for CASSDRRENTEAFF.

The chain has TRBV14 and TRBJ1-1; TRBD1 matches at 7 bases. The germline gives CDR1 SGHDN, CDR2 FVKESK. V dropped 4 bases and J dropped 7; count of bases not matched to a gene: 15. CDR3 length: 16 residues. The CDR3 protein is CASSPRTGYPPFEAFF. The CDR3, as DNA: TGTGCCAGCAGCCCCCGGACAGGATACCCGCCTTTTGAAGCTTTCTTT.

The chain joins TRBV4-2 to TRBJ1-1; D may be TRBD1 (5 bases). Germline V gives CDR1 LGHNA, CDR2 YNFKEQ. This CDR3 comprises 16 residues. The V end was cut by 4 bases, the J end by 4 bases, with 19 bases between. This chain's CDR3 is CASSLKWGMEGTEAFF. CDR3 coding DNA: TGTGCCAGCAGCCTCAAATGGGGGATGGAGGGCACTGAAGCTTTCTTT.

This clone occurred once. This chain joins TRBV19 and TRBJ2-1; possibly TRBD2 for D (5 bases). The CDR3 loop spans 11 amino acids. The V end was cut by 11 bases, the J end by 7 bases, with 12 bases between. CDR1 is LNHDA and CDR2 is SQIVND in the germline V gene (reference sequence). CDR3 DNA sequence: TGTGCCGCCCAGTCGGGGAATGAGCAGTTCTTC. Its translation is CAAQSGNEQFF.

V and J are TRBV6-1 and TRBJ1-2, with D perhaps TRBD1 (5 bases). The germline V gene has CDR1 MNHNS and CDR2 SASEGT. This CDR3 contains 13 residues. V dropped 1 base and J dropped 6 bases, with 9 bases sitting between them. The CDR3 loop is CASSEVGGDGYTF. In DNA, the CDR3 is TGTGCCAGCAGTGAAGTGGGAGGGGATGGCTACACCTTC.

The chain employs TRBV5-4 and TRBJ2-5; D perhaps matches TRBD1 (6 bases). The DNA end lines up better with TRBJ2-7; the J call may be wrong. Germline-derived CDR1 and CDR2 are SGHNT and YYREEE (reference sequence). CDR3 length equals 16 residues. The CDR3, as DNA: TGTGCCAGCAGCATGGGGGACATGTTCGATACCTACGAGCAGTACTTC. This gives the protein CASSMGDMFDTYEQYF.